This T cell receptor beta chain originates from a study of blood T cell repertoires in COVID-19. Across the study: From T cells, B-cell-depleted T cells, or PBMCs came the material, which was cDNA or gDNA.

The data were produced by immunoSEQ multiplex PCR, yet TCRdb's version contains in-frame clones alone and is incomplete. The sample yields roughly 250,000 clones, approximately 90% seen once. V trimming: 3 bases; J trimming: 6 bases; junction bases outside the gene matches: 21. CDR1 and CDR2 (germline): LGHDT, YNNKEL (reference sequence). The CDR3 covers 19 residues. This chain connects TRBV3-1 (or the pseudogene TRBV3-2) to TRBJ1-1; TRBD1 matches at 8 bases. This clonotype was sampled from a woman aged 45-65 years who had recovered from COVID-19. The sequencing sample was made of PBMCs or T cells enriched from blood (not recorded which). The CDR3 DNA follows: TGTGCCAGCAGCCACGACAGGGGCCCAATGTGGACGGGGTCGGCTGAAGCTTTCTTT. As protein: CASSHDRGPMWTGSAEAFF.